This paragraph covers one T cell receptor beta chain sequence. Method: immunoSEQ multiplex PCR; TCRdb's copy keeps in-frame clones and lacks some. The table has around 50,000 clones, 70% to 85% seen once. The sample is drawn from a study of PD-1 blockade in mismatch repair-deficient tumors. Germline CDR1 and CDR2: SQVTM and ANQGSEA. The CDR3 extends over 12 amino acids. The V and J ends lost 7 bases and 5 bases, in that order; junction bases with no gene match: 5. V and J are TRBV29-1 and TRBJ2-3; 8 bases align to TRBD1. The sequencing here drew on PBMCs, taken before pembrolizumab treatment. This clonotype was obtained from an adult with mismatch repair-deficient cancer. The CDR3 here is CSGGQAKDTQYF. The CDR3 DNA reads TGCAGCGGGGGACAGGCGAAAGATACGCAGTATTTT.